The 29 T cell receptor beta chains reported below all come from one sample, sequenced in a study of cytomegalovirus exposure and HLA in healthy donors. The study ran its PCR with 60 Vbeta and 13 Jbeta primers. Repertoires were generated with immunoSEQ multiplex PCR, while TCRdb's copy carries only in-frame clones and drops some. This table holds 100,000 to 150,000 clones, around 80% found once. Material: PBMCs. These receptor sequences come from a middle-aged woman in good health and CMV-seronegative.

The chain links TRBV30 to TRBJ1-5, with TRBD1 as a possible D gene (5 bases). Germline V gene lookup returns CDR1 GTSNPN and CDR2 SVGIG (reference sequence). This CDR3 comprises 12 residues. V lost 3 bases and J 9 bases, leaving 12 bases between the germline ends. The CDR3 sequence: CAWSAGLGPQHF. CDR3 coding DNA: TGTGCCTGGAGCGCAGGGTTGGGGCCCCAGCATTTT. Supplemented by reference TRBV30 and TRBJ1-5, the full variable domain reads SQTIHQWPATLVQPVGSPLSLECTVEGTSNPNLYWYRQAAGRGLQLLFYSVGIGQISSEVPQNLSASRPQDRQFILSSKKLLLSDSGFYLCAWSAGLGPQHFGDGTRLSIL.

The rearrangement joins TRBV30 to TRBJ2-4, with 8 bases that match TRBD1. Germline-derived CDR1 and CDR2 are GTSNPN and SVGIG (reference sequence). This CDR3 is built from 18 residues. Trimming removed 0 bases from V and 0 bases from J; junction bases left unmatched: 10. The CDR3 sequence: CAWSVWDRRELAKNIQYF. As DNA, the CDR3 is TGTGCCTGGAGTGTATGGGACAGGAGAGAACTAGCCAAAAACATTCAGTACTTC.

The chain employs TRBV27 and TRBJ2-6; TRBD1 is a possible D gene (6 bases). V lost 6 bases, J lost 0 bases, and 15 bases lay in between. Germline values: CDR1 MNHEY, CDR2 SMNVEV (reference sequence). This CDR3 spans 17 amino acids. CDR3 amino acids: CASRLGQPSSGANVLTF. DNA of the CDR3: TGTGCCAGCAGGTTAGGACAGCCGAGCTCTGGGGCCAACGTCCTGACTTTC.

In DNA, the CDR3 is TGTGCCAGCCGAGGGGAGGAGGGGAACGAAGCTTTCTTT. As protein: CASRGEEGNEAFF. The chain joins TRBV6-5 to TRBJ1-1; the D gene is possibly TRBD1 (5 bases). Trimming left V 8 bases short and J 8 bases short, with 18 bases between. The CDR3 extends over 13 amino acids. Germline values: CDR1 MNHEY, CDR2 SVGAGI.

This clone showed up just a few times. The V call is TRBV12-1, the J call TRBJ2-1; the table's TRBD2 call for D was not verified on the DNA. TRBV12-1 is deemed a pseudogene. The CDR3 is made up of 15 amino acids. The CDR3 loop is CAGWPERRVGHEQFF. CDR3 in DNA: TGTGCCGGGTGGCCCGAGAGGAGGGTGGGACATGAGCAGTTCTTC.

This chain joins TRBV27 and TRBJ2-7; weak D call: TRBD1 (6 bases). Per germline, CDR1 MNHEY and CDR2 SMNVEV (reference sequence). V was cut by 6 bases and J by 2 bases, with 14 bases left in between. The CDR3 runs 14 residues. CDR3: CASSTGHRAYEQYF. In nucleotides, the CDR3 is TGTGCCAGCAGCACGGGACACCGAGCCTACGAGCAGTACTTC.

The rearrangement uses TRBV5-8 and TRBJ2-1, with TRBD2 identical over 11 bases. V trimming: 3 bases; J trimming: 10 bases; junction bases outside the gene matches: 9. Germline values: CDR1 SGHTS, CDR2 YDEGEE. The CDR3 totals 15 residues. CDR3 amino acids: CASSSPGLAVWEQFF. In nucleotides, the CDR3 is TGTGCCAGCAGCTCCCCGGGACTAGCGGTTTGGGAGCAGTTCTTC.

This clone appeared a few times. The rearrangement links TRBV19 to TRBJ1-6; weak D call: TRBD1 (5 bases). CDR3 length: 14 amino acids. The germline CDR1 and CDR2 sequences are LNHDA and SQIVND (reference sequence). Trimming took 3 bases from V and 10 from J, leaving 13 bases between them. CDR3 DNA: TGTGCCAGTAGTATGAGAGGAGGGGAGTCACCCCTCCACTTT. This gives the protein CASSMRGGESPLHF.

V gene TRBV2 combines with J gene TRBJ2-5, with TRBD2 as a possible D gene (6 bases). V was trimmed by 0 bases and J by 2 bases, leaving 10 bases between them. CDR1 SNHLY and CDR2 FYNNEI come from the germline V gene. The CDR3 runs 15 residues. DNA for the CDR3: TGTGCCAGCAGTGAAGCGCTTCGGGGGCAAGAGACCCAGTACTTC. Its translation: CASSEALRGQETQYF. The full variable domain, its missing parts supplied by reference TRBV2 and TRBJ2-5, is EPEVTQTPSHQVTQMGQEVILRCVPISNHLYFYWYRQILGQKVEFLVSFYNNEISEKSEIFDDQFSVERPDGSNFTLKIRSTKLEDSAMYFCASSEALRGQETQYFGPGTRLLVL.

The chain carries TRBV28 and TRBJ1-2; D perhaps matches TRBD1 (5 bases). CDR1 and CDR2 (germline): MDHEN, SYDVKM. This CDR3 spans 16 amino acids. V shed 6 bases and J shed 8 bases, with 25 bases lying between them. The CDR3 here is CASSPWGRQHVEGYTF. CDR3 DNA sequence: TGTGCCAGCAGCCCGTGGGGAAGACAGCACGTGGAGGGCTACACCTTC.

This chain connects TRBV28 to TRBJ1-2; no clear D. Germline V CDR1 and CDR2: MDHEN, SYDVKM. V lost 6 bases, J lost 8 bases, and 19 bases lay in between. This CDR3 is 14 amino acids long. This CDR3 is CASRVLDEVWGYTF. The DNA of the CDR3 is TGTGCCAGCAGAGTTCTAGATGAGGTTTGGGGCTACACCTTC.

The V and J genes are TRBV9 and TRBJ2-3; 8 bases map to TRBD2. V lost 0 bases to trimming and J lost 1 base; unmatched junction nucleotides: 1. The V gene's germline CDR1 is SGDLS and CDR2 YYNGEE. The CDR3 totals 15 residues. This CDR3 is CASSVAGGRTDTQYF. The CDR3 DNA reads as TGTGCCAGCAGCGTAGCGGGGGGGCGCACAGATACGCAGTATTTT.

V and J are TRBV30 and TRBJ1-5; 8 nucleotides line up with TRBD1. Trimming removed 0 bases from V and 4 bases from J; junction bases left unmatched: 2. The CDR3 length is 14 residues. CDR1 is GTSNPN and CDR2 is SVGIG in the germline V gene (reference sequence). The CDR3 spells CAWSVRQGNQPQHF. The CDR3 coding sequence is TGTGCCTGGAGTGTACGACAGGGGAATCAGCCCCAGCATTTT.

In this sample, this clone turned up once. The gene calls are TRBV7-9 and TRBJ2-2; TRBD1 is a possible D gene (6 bases). The CDR3 extends over 13 amino acids. Germline V lookup: CDR1 SEHNR, CDR2 FQNEAQ (reference sequence). Trimming took 5 bases from V and 6 from J, leaving 10 bases between them. The CDR3 nucleotides read TGTGCCAGCAGCATTAAGGGGGCCGGGGAGCTGTTTTTT. It codes for CASSIKGAGELFF.

The chain couples TRBV7-9 to TRBJ1-5; 9 bases align to TRBD1. Germline V gene lookup returns CDR1 SEHNR and CDR2 FQNEAQ (reference sequence). Germline trimming cut 4 bases from V and 7 bases from J; bases unmatched to any gene: 8. The CDR3 sequence is 15 residues long. The CDR3 nucleotides read TGTGCCAGCAGCTACGGACAGGGGTCGGAACAGCCCCAGCATTTT. Translation: CASSYGQGSEQPQHF.

The chain uses TRBV27 and TRBJ1-5; 8 nucleotides agree with TRBD1. CDR1 MNHEY and CDR2 SMNVEV come from the germline V gene (reference sequence). The CDR3 contains 16 residues. The V gene end was trimmed by 4 bases and the J gene end by 2 bases; junction bases not matched to a gene: 7. Here the CDR3 DNA reads TGTGCCAGCAGTTCTTGGACAGGGATGGGCAATCAGCCCCAGCATTTT. This codes for CASSSWTGMGNQPQHF.

The chain carries TRBV7-9 and TRBJ1-2, with 7 bases that match TRBD1. Germline trimming cut 3 bases from V and 8 bases from J; bases unmatched to any gene: 6. CDR3 size: 13 residues. Per germline, CDR1 SEHNR and CDR2 FQNEAQ (reference sequence). For the CDR3, the DNA is TGTGCCAGCAGCTTGATCGGGACAGAAGGCTACACCTTC. It translates to CASSLIGTEGYTF. The full variable domain, completed using reference TRBV7-9 and TRBJ1-2, is DTGVSQNPRHKITKRGQNVTFRCDPISEHNRLYWYRQTLGQGPEFLTYFQNEAQLEKSRLLSDRFSAERPKGSFSTLEIQRTEQGDSAMYLCASSLIGTEGYTFGSGTRLTVV.

The CDR3, as DNA: TGTGCCAGCCTCAGGGGGCCTAGGGACGGGGAGCTGTTTTTT. It specifies CASLRGPRDGELFF. The chain is built from TRBV6-1 and TRBJ2-2; 8 bases map to TRBD1. The length of the CDR3 is 14 residues. With V trimmed by 8 bases and J by 7 bases, 9 bases remained unmatched. Germline CDR1 is MNHNS and CDR2 is SASEGT.

The chain employs TRBV28 and TRBJ1-2; D is unclear. There are 13 residues in the CDR3. V was clipped by 2 bases and J by 6 bases, with 10 bases between them. Germline V lookup: CDR1 MDHEN, CDR2 SYDVKM. CDR3 region: CASSLGRENGYTF. The CDR3 DNA is TGTGCCAGCAGTTTAGGGAGGGAGAATGGCTACACCTTC.

The chain employs TRBV2 and TRBJ1-5; D ambiguous. V dropped 5 bases and J dropped 3 bases, with 17 bases sitting between them. The length of the CDR3 is 16 residues. Germline assignment: CDR1 SNHLY and CDR2 FYNNEI. CDR3 sequence (DNA): TGTGCCAGCAGTAGCCAAGGCGGATATAACAATCAGCCCCAGCATTTT. Protein sequence: CASSSQGGYNNQPQHF. The entire variable domain, with the rest obtained from reference TRBV2 and TRBJ1-5, is as follows: EPEVTQTPSHQVTQMGQEVILRCVPISNHLYFYWYRQILGQKVEFLVSFYNNEISEKSEIFDDQFSVERPDGSNFTLKIRSTKLEDSAMYFCASSSQGGYNNQPQHFGDGTRLSIL.

This clone was found once. J is TRBJ2-1 and V is TRBV27; TRBD2 matches 12 bases. Looked up from germline, CDR1 is MNHEY and CDR2 is SMNVEV (reference sequence). The ends lost 0 bases at V and 7 bases at J; junction bases unmatched: 4. This CDR3 has 16 amino acids. The DNA of the CDR3 is TGTGCCAGCAGTTTATCCCCTAGCGGGAGGGGTAATGAGCAGTTCTTC. This sequence encodes CASSLSPSGRGNEQFF.

V is TRBV2 and J is TRBJ1-5; D remains unclear. Germline assignment: CDR1 SNHLY and CDR2 FYNNEI. This CDR3 is built from 14 residues. V was pared by 3 bases and J by 6 bases, with 12 bases between. CDR3 bases: TGTGCCAGCAGTGAGTCAGGCGCCGGTCAGCCCCAGCATTTT. Its protein is CASSESGAGQPQHF. The full variable domain, in which reference TRBV2 and TRBJ1-5 provide the parts outside the CDR3, is EPEVTQTPSHQVTQMGQEVILRCVPISNHLYFYWYRQILGQKVEFLVSFYNNEISEKSEIFDDQFSVERPDGSNFTLKIRSTKLEDSAMYFCASSESGAGQPQHFGDGTRLSIL.

The chain has TRBV5-1 and TRBJ2-7, with TRBD2 identical over 9 bases. Germline trimming cut 2 bases from V and 5 bases from J; bases unmatched to any gene: 8. Germline lookup yields CDR1 SGHRS and CDR2 YFSETQ. The length of the CDR3 is 15 residues. The CDR3 DNA follows: TGCGCCAGCAGCTTCGGGACTAGCTCTGGAGACGAGCAGTACTTC. It encodes CASSFGTSSGDEQYF.

This chain uses TRBV5-1 with TRBJ2-1; D is possibly TRBD2 (6 bases). The germline CDR1 and CDR2 sequences are SGHRS and YFSETQ. The CDR3 is 17 residues long. Trimming shortened V by 4 bases and J by 0 bases, and 17 bases separated the two germline ends. The CDR3 sequence: CASSAMTGGSSYNEQFF. The CDR3 DNA reads as TGCGCCAGCAGCGCAATGACCGGAGGGAGCTCCTACAATGAGCAGTTCTTC.

As DNA, the CDR3 is TGCGCCAGCAGCTTGGGGGACAACTCTGGAAACACCATATATTTT. It encodes CASSLGDNSGNTIYF. The chain is built from TRBV5-1 and TRBJ1-3; tentative D call: TRBD1 (6 bases). This CDR3 spans 15 amino acids. V lost 0 bases to trimming and J lost 0 bases, with 7 bases between them. Germline values: CDR1 SGHRS, CDR2 YFSETQ.

CDR3 nucleotide sequence: TGTGCCAGCAGTTACACTTGGACAGGGGGAACAGATACGCAGTATTTT. This sequence encodes CASSYTWTGGTDTQYF. The chain links TRBV6-5 to TRBJ2-3; 10 bases are a match to TRBD1. The CDR3 has 16 amino acids. From germline, CDR1 is MNHEY and CDR2 SVGAGI. Trimming at V came to 2 bases and at J to 3 bases, leaving 5 bases not matched to a gene.

The rearrangement joins TRBV13 to TRBJ1-1; possibly TRBD1 for D (5 bases). With 1 base removed from V and 2 bases from J, the gap between germline ends came to 8 bases. CDR1 PRHDT and CDR2 FYEKMQ come from the germline V gene (reference sequence). The CDR3 extends over 14 amino acids. In DNA form, the CDR3 reads TGTGCCAGCAGCTTAGAGACAGTTAACACTGAAGCTTTCTTT. Translated: CASSLETVNTEAFF.

The chain uses TRBV6-1 and TRBJ2-7, with a possible D match to TRBD1 (6 bases). This CDR3 has 13 amino acids. Germline CDR1 reads MNHNS; CDR2 reads SASEGT. Trimming took 6 bases from V and 2 from J, leaving 11 bases between them. The CDR3 loop is CASRPGQTYEQYF. The CDR3 nucleotides read TGTGCCAGCAGGCCTGGACAGACCTACGAGCAGTACTTC.

The V gene is TRBV7-9, the J gene TRBJ2-5, with TRBD2 matching over 8 bases. There are 15 residues in the CDR3. J was trimmed by 4 bases and V by 5 bases; bases with no gene match: 9. CDR1 SEHNR and CDR2 FQNEAQ come from the germline V gene (reference sequence). The CDR3 here is CASSLEASGLETQYF. In DNA form, the CDR3 reads TGTGCCAGCAGCCTAGAAGCTAGCGGGTTAGAGACCCAGTACTTC.